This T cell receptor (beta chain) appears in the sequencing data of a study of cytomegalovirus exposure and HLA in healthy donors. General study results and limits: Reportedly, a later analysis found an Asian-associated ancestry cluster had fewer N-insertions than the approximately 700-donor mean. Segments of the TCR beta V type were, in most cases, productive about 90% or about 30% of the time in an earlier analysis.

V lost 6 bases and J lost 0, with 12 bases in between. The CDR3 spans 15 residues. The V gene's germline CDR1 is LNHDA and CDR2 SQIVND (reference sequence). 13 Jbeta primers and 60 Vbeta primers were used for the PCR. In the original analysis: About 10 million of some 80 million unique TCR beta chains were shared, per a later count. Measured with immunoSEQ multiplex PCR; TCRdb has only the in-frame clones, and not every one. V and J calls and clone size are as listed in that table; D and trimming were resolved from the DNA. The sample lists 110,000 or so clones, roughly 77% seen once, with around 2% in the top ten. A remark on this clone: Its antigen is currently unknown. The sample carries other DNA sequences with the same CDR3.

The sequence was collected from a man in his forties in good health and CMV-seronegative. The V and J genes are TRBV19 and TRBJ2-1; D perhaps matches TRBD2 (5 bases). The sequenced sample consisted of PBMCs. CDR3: CASRERRSSYNEQFF. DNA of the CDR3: TGTGCCAGTAGGGAGCGGCGAAGCTCCTACAATGAGCAGTTCTTC.